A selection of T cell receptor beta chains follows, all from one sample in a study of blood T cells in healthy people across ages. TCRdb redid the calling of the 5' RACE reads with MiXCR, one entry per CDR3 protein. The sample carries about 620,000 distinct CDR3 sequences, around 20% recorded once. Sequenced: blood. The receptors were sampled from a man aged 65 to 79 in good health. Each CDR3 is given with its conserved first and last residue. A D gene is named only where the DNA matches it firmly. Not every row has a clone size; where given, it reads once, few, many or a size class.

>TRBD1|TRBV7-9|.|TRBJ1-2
TGTGCCAGCAGCTTAGGGCGGACAGGGGGAGATGGCTACACCTTC
CASSLGRTGGDGYTF
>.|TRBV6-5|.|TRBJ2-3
TGTGCCAGCAGTTACTCGGGGGACACTAGCACAGATACGCAGTATTTT
CASSYSGDTSTDTQYF
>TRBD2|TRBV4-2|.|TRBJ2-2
TGTGCCAGCAGCCCCGGACTAGCGGGAGGGCCCGGGGAGCTGTTTTTT
CASSPGLAGGPGELFF
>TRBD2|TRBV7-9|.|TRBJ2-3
TGTGCCAGCAGCTTAGTACTAGCGGGGAACACAGATACGCAGTATTTT
CASSLVLAGNTDTQYF
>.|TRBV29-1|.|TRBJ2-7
TGCAGCGTTGAACCTCGGGGGAGAGACGAGCAGTACTTC
CSVEPRGRDEQYF
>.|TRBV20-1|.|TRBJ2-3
TGCAGTGCTAGGAGGAGAAACACAGATACGCAGTATTTT
CSARRRNTDTQYF
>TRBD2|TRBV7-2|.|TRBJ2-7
TGTGCCAGCAGCTTAGATGCTAGCGGATCTTTCTACGAGCAGTACTTC
CASSLDASGSFYEQYF
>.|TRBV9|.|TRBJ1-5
TGTGCCAGCTCACTAGCGGGAGGGCCGCGCACAGATACGCAGCATTTT
CASSLAGGPRTDTQHF
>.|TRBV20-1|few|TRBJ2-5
TGCAGTGCTAGGGAATCGTCAGAGACCCAGTACTTC
CSARESSETQYF
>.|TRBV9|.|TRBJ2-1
TGTGCCAGCAGCGTAGGCACAGTTGTCGGTGAGCAGTTCTTC
CASSVGTVVGEQFF
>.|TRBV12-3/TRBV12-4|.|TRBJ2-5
TGTGCCAGCAGTTTAGATGTACAGGGTGGGCAAGAGACCCAGTACTTC
CASSLDVQGGQETQYF
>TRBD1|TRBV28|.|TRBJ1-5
TGTGCCAGCAGTGTAACAGGGGAACAGCCCCAGCATTTT
CASSVTGEQPQHF
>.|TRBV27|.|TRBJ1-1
TGTGCCAGCAGCCCTACTCGGGTACTTCACACTGAAGCTTTCTTT
CASSPTRVLHTEAFF
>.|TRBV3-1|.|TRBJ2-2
TGTGCCAGCAGCCAAGAGACAGTGCTGAGCACCGGGGAGCTGTTTTTT
CASSQETVLSTGELFF
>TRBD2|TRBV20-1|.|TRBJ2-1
TGCAGTGCTAGGACGGGACTAGCTCAGAGCTCCTACAATGAGCAGTTCTTC
CSARTGLAQSSYNEQFF
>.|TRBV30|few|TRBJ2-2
TGTGGGGTCGGGAGAGACACCGGGGAGCTGTTTTTT
CGVGRDTGELFF
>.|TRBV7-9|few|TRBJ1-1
TGTGCCAGCAGCCAGGCCCAGGGGCTCACTGAAGCTTTCTTT
CASSQAQGLTEAFF
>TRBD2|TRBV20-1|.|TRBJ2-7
TGCAGTGCTAGAGACGATAGCGGGAGGACCTACGAGCAGTACTTC
CSARDDSGRTYEQYF
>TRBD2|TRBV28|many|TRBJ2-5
TGTGCCAGCAACTCTAAGGGAGGGATCCAGTACTTC
CASNSKGGIQYF
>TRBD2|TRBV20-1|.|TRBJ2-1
TGCAGTGCTAGAGTTTATAGCGGGAGGGATGAGCAGTTCTTC
CSARVYSGRDEQFF
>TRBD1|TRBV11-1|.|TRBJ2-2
TGTGCCAGCAGCTCACAGGGGGCGGACACCGGGGAGCTGTTTTTT
CASSSQGADTGELFF
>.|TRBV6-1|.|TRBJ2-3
TGTGCCAGCAGTGGAAGGACTTCGGGAGCAAGAGATACGCAGTATTTT
CASSGRTSGARDTQYF
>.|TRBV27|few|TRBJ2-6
TGTGCCAGCAGTCCCATGGGCTCTGGGGCCAACGTCCTGACTTTC
CASSPMGSGANVLTF
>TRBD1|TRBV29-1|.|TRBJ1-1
TGCAGCGCTGGACAGGGGAGGAACACTGAAGCTTTCTTT
CSAGQGRNTEAFF
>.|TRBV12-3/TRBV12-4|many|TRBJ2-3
TGTGCCAGCAGTTTAAGAGGGCGAGGAGATACGCAGTATTTT
CASSLRGRGDTQYF
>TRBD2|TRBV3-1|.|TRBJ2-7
TGTGCCAGCAGCCACCTACTAGCGGGAGGGGACGAGCAGTACTTC
CASSHLLAGGDEQYF
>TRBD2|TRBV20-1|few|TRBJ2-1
TGCAGTGCTCTAAGGGGACTAGCGGGAATGGGTGAGCAGTTCTTC
CSALRGLAGMGEQFF
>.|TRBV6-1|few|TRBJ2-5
TGTGCCAGCAGTGGAGCCTTCCAAGAGACCCAGTACTTC
CASSGAFQETQYF
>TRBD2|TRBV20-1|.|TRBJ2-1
TGCAGTGCTCTAATAGGCGGGAGTCATGGGGAGCAGTTCTTC
CSALIGGSHGEQFF
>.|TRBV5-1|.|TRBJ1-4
TGCGCCAGCAGCTTGCCCCAGGGTACTAATGAAAAACTGTTTTTT
CASSLPQGTNEKLFF
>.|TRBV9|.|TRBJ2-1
TGTGCCAGCACCCTCTACGACAGGGTTCCTCGAGCGGGAGTACCCAATGAGCAGTTCTTC
CASTLYDRVPRAGVPNEQFF
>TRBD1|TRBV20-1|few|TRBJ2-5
TGCAGTGCTGAGGGACAGCGCCCCGCGTCGTATCAGTACTTC
CSAEGQRPASYQYF
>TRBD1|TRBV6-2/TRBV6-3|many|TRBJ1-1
TGTGCCAGCAGTTACTCCGGACAGGGAGACACTGAAGCTTTCTTT
CASSYSGQGDTEAFF
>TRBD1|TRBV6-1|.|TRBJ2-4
TGTGCCAGCAGTGAAAAACAGGGGTTCCCGAACGGCCAGTACTTC
CASSEKQGFPNGQYF
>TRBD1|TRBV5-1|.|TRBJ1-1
TGCGCCAGCAGCTTGTGGGGGGACAGAATCAGTGAAGCTTTCTTT
CASSLWGDRISEAFF
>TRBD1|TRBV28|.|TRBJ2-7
TGTGCCAGCAGTTCATGGGGACAGGGTCCCCTCTCCTACGAGCAGTACTTC
CASSSWGQGPLSYEQYF
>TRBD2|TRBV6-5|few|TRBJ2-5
TGTGCCAGCAGTTACTCCGGGACTAGCTCCCCGGGGACCCAGTACTTC
CASSYSGTSSPGTQYF
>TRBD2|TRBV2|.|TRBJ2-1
TGTGCCAGCAGGGGTTCGGGACTAGCTTTCAATGAGCAGTTCTTC
CASRGSGLAFNEQFF
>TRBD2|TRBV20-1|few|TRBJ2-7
TGCAGTGCTACGAGGACTAGCGGGCTCTACGAGCAGTACTTC
CSATRTSGLYEQYF
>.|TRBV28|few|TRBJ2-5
TGTGCCAGCACCCCTGGGGATCAAGAGACCCAGTACTTC
CASTPGDQETQYF
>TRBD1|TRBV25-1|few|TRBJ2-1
TGTGCCAGCACGGCGGGACAGGGAGAGTTTGGCTCCTACAATGAGCAGTTCTTC
CASTAGQGEFGSYNEQFF
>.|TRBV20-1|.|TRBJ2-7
TGCAGTGCTACCCGGACAGTAATGTCCTACGAGCAGTACTTC
CSATRTVMSYEQYF
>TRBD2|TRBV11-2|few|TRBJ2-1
TGTGCCAGCAGCCCCAAGGGGACTAGGCATTCTGAGCAGTTCTTC
CASSPKGTRHSEQFF
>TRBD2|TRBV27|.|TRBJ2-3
TGTGCCAGCAAATCGGTTCAACTAGCGGGAGGAACTAGCACAGATACGCAGTATTTT
CASKSVQLAGGTSTDTQYF
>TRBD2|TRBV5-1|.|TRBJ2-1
TGCGCCAGCAGCCCTCGCGGGGCTAGCGGGGGCGGCTCCTACAATGAGCAGTTCTTC
CASSPRGASGGGSYNEQFF
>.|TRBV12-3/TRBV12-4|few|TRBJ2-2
TGTGCCAGCAGTTTCAGGACGAACACCAGGGAGCTGTTTTTT
CASSFRTNTRELFF
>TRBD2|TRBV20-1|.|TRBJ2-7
TGCAGTGCTAATCCACTAGCGGGAGGCTACGAGCAGTACTTC
CSANPLAGGYEQYF
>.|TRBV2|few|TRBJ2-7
TGTGCCAGCACACAATACGGGTCCCTGGACCGCGAGCAGTACTTC
CASTQYGSLDREQYF